This T cell receptor (beta chain) was captured in a study of OX40 agonist ivuxolimab in advanced cancers. Study-level background: Every patient in dose escalation had hepatocellular carcinoma, melanoma, renal cell or head and neck cancer.

A few counts support this clone. Its antigen is as yet unknown. This table comes from immunoSEQ multiplex PCR, and its TCRdb copy is limited to in-frame clones, with some not included. The sample shows tens of thousands of clones, approximately 83% of them seen only once. CDR3 length: 14 amino acids. Germline CDR1 is SGHKS and CDR2 is YYEKEE (reference sequence). The ends lost 2 bases at V and 5 bases at J; junction bases unmatched: 5. Individuals having autoimmune disease history or systemic immunosuppression were not enrolled. The study's findings and limits: Relative to CD4+ cells, CD8+ T cells on average had more expanded clones.

The chain has TRBV5-5 and TRBJ1-1; 8 bases match TRBD1. Specimen: CD4+ or CD8+ T cells sorted from blood, collected in a trial of the OX40 agonist ivuxolimab. The clonotype was recovered from an adult with an advanced solid tumor such as melanoma, head and neck, liver or kidney cancer. CDR3 in DNA: TGTGCCAGCAGCTTCGGACAGGGCCGGACTGAAGCTTTCTTT. It translates to CASSFGQGRTEAFF.